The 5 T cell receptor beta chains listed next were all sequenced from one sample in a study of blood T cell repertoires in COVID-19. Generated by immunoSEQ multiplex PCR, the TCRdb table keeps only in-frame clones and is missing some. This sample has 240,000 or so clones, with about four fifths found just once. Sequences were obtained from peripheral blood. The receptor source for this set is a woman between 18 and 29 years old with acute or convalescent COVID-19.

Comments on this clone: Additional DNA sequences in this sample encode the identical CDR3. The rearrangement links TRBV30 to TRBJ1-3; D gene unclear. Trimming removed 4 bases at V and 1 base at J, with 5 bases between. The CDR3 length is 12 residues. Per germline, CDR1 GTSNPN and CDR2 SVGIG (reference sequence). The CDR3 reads CAWKASGNTIYF. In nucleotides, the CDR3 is TGTGCCTGGAAAGCATCTGGAAACACCATATATTTT.

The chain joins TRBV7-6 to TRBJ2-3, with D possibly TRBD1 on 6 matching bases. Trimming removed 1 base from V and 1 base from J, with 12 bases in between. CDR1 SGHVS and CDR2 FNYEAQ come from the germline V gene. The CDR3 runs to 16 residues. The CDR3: CASSLVHWTGTDTQYF. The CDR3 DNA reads TGTGCCAGCAGCTTAGTGCACTGGACAGGCACAGATACGCAGTATTTT.

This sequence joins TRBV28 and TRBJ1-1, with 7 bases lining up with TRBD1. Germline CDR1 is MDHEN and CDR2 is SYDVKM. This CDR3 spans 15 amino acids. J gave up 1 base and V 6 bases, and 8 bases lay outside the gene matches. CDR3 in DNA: TGTGCCAGCAGAATCGACAGGGCCGGGAACACTGAAGCTTTCTTT. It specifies CASRIDRAGNTEAFF.

The CDR3 region has the DNA TGTGCCAGTCTTGACAGGGATACTAACTATGGCTACACCTTC. Translating gives CASLDRDTNYGYTF. This rearrangement joins TRBV19 to TRBJ1-2, with 7 bases lining up with TRBD1. The germline gives CDR1 LNHDA, CDR2 SQIVND (reference sequence). Losses at the gene ends were 8 bases for V and 0 bases for J; bases not matched to a gene: 6. The CDR3 runs to 14 residues. The full variable domain, with the rest looked up from reference TRBV19 and TRBJ1-2, is DGGITQSPKYLFRKEGQNVTLSCEQNLNHDAMYWYRQDPGQGLRLIYYSQIVNDFQKGDIAEGYSVSREKKESFPLTVTSAQKNPTAFYLCASLDRDTNYGYTFGSGTRLTVV.

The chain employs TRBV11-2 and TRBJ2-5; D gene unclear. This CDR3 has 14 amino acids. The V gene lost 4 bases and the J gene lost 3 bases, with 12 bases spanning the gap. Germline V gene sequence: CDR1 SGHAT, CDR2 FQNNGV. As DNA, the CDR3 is TGTGCCAGCAGCTCCGCGGTGGCTGAAGAGACCCAGTACTTC. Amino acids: CASSSAVAEETQYF.